Sequencing of this T cell receptor beta chain was carried out in a study of identical twins. This clonotype was recorded at least ten times. Template switching introduced a universal primer site, and the cDNA bore unique molecular identifiers. Each CDR3 protein is one row after TCRdb ran MiXCR on the 5' RACE reads. Found here are approximately 210,000 distinct CDR3 sequences, around 6.5% of them singletons; the top ten hold 14% to 15%. These data were also reused for a study on T cells expressing NK-cell markers. That source adds: Anti-gamma-delta TCR antibody use in several experiments restricted sorting to alpha-beta TCR T cells.

Sequencing input: CD8+ T cells sorted from blood. This TCR was sampled from a woman aged 18-29 years in good health.

This CDR3 is CASSFYLAGQETQYF. In DNA form, the CDR3 reads TGTGCCAGCAGTTTTTATTTGGCAGGGCAAGAGACCCAGTACTTC. J is TRBJ2-5 and V is TRBV12-3 or TRBV12-4; D might be TRBD1 (5 bases). The V end lost 3 bases, the J end lost 2 bases, and 13 bases lay between the germline ends. The CDR3 runs to 15 residues.